A selection of T cell receptor beta chains follows, all from one sample in a study of control samples from healthy donors and cancer patients. The table came from immunoSEQ multiplex PCR; TCRdb's copy has only in-frame clones and leaves some out. The sample carries roughly 180,000 clones, over 85% recorded once. Input material: blood. The receptors shown here come from a woman aged 55-69 years in good health. Both conserved end residues are part of each CDR3. Each record gives: CDR3 protein, V gene.

CASSPSRRPTGEQYF | TRBV6-2/TRBV6-3
CASSQSTDTQYF | TRBV6-5
CASQPRGGASGYTF | TRBV19
CASSLSGFATSGETQYF | TRBV11-2
CASSSAGVQNYGYTF | TRBV6-2/TRBV6-3
CASSSRPSYEQYF | TRBV12-3/TRBV12-4
CSVGGNPTGNEKLFF | TRBV29-1
CASSLEAFTTTGELFF | TRBV7-9
CASSQGTNEKLFF | TRBV18
CASSLAGANYGYTF | TRBV9
CASSIGNSNQPQHF | TRBV19
CATLYPNYGYTF | TRBV7-2
CASSPGGAGNEQFF | TRBV7-9
CASSSTGFNEQFF | TRBV11-1
CASSLAYTGTYSNQPQHF | TRBV7-8
CSARPNIEAFF | TRBV20-1
CASSRGQGVTREQYF | TRBV7-9
CASSDLTTGKNTEAFF | TRBV6-2/TRBV6-3
CASSLVGNTIYF | TRBV12-3/TRBV12-4
CASLGQGESPLHF | TRBV21-1
CASSTSPFQGADEQFF | TRBV19
CASSLGGGYEQYF | TRBV12-3/TRBV12-4